One and the same sample provided the 21 T cell receptor beta chains below, sequenced in a study of OX40 agonist ivuxolimab in advanced cancers. TCRdb's table, derived via immunoSEQ multiplex PCR, lists solely in-frame clones and lacks some. The sample has approximately 46,000 clones, 60% to 80% seen once; the top ten hold about 2.4%. The sequencing here drew on CD4+ or CD8+ T cells sorted from blood, taken in a trial of the OX40 agonist ivuxolimab. The origin of the receptors is an adult with an advanced solid tumor such as melanoma, head and neck, liver or kidney cancer.

As to this clone: Its ends do not fully match the called genes, so a read error is possible. The chain joins TRBV7-7 to TRBJ2-1; D may be TRBD2 (5 bases). This CDR3 has 14 amino acids. CDR1 and CDR2 from the germline V gene are SSHAT and FNYEAQ (reference sequence). CDR3 coding DNA: TGTGCTAGCAGCCTAGGACTCGCAGACAATGAGCAGTTCTTC. Protein product: CASSLGLADNEQFF. The full variable domain, completed using reference TRBV7-7 and TRBJ2-1, is GAGVSQSPRYKVTKRGQDVTLRCDPISSHATLYWYQQALGQGPEFLTYFNYEAQPDKSGLPSDRFSAERPEGSISTLTIQRTEQRDSAMYRCASSLGLADNEQFFGPGTRLTVL.

This clone was counted once. The gene calls are TRBV5-5 and TRBJ2-7, with TRBD2 identical over 14 bases. The trim removed 4 bases at V and 0 bases at J, leaving 9 bases unmatched. CDR3 size: 18 residues. CDR1 SGHKS and CDR2 YYEKEE come from the germline V gene (reference sequence). The CDR3 bases are TGTGCCAGCAGCGCCGGGACTAGCGGGAGCCAAAGCTCCTACGAGCAGTACTTC. This codes for CASSAGTSGSQSSYEQYF.

The sample holds a few counts of this clone. This chain links TRBV6-1 with TRBJ1-5; tentatively, D is TRBD1 (5 bases). The germline V and J ends were trimmed by 5 bases and 3 bases, with 8 bases remaining between them. There are 13 residues in the CDR3. The V gene's germline CDR1 is MNHNS and CDR2 SASEGT. The CDR3 DNA follows: TGTGCCAGCAGTCGACAGTTCAATCAGCCCCAGCATTTT. Its protein product is CASSRQFNQPQHF.

The chain combines TRBV28 with TRBJ1-2, with 8 bases aligning to TRBD1. The CDR3 is 16 amino acids. After removal of 2 bases from V and 5 bases from J, the junction contained 10 bases not matched to a gene. CDR1 is MDHEN, CDR2 SYDVKM, per germline. DNA of the CDR3: TGTGCCAGCAGTTTAGGGGGATCGACAGGGGAATATGGCTACACCTTC. The encoded protein is CASSLGGSTGEYGYTF.

V and J are TRBV7-2 and TRBJ2-6, with 9 bases matching TRBD1. J lost 4 bases, V lost 5 bases, and 3 bases had no gene match. The CDR3 length is 15 residues. Germline values: CDR1 SGHTA, CDR2 FQGNSA. In nucleotides, the CDR3 is TGTGCCAGCAGCAGGACAGGGGTCGGGGCCAACGTCCTGACTTTC. It is translated as CASSRTGVGANVLTF.

This clone was observed once. This chain links TRBV28 with TRBJ2-3; 13 bases line up with TRBD2. CDR3 length equals 18 residues. Germline loops: CDR1 MDHEN, CDR2 SYDVKM. V lost 5 bases to trimming and J lost 2 bases; unmatched junction nucleotides: 10. CDR3 DNA sequence: TGTGCCAGCAGTCCGGTACAGGGACTAGCGGGGTCCACAGATACGCAGTATTTT. This codes for CASSPVQGLAGSTDTQYF. The full variable domain, in which reference TRBV28 and TRBJ2-3 provide the parts outside the CDR3, is DVKVTQSSRYLVKRTGEKVFLECVQDMDHENMFWYRQDPGLGLRLIYFSYDVKMKEKGDIPEGYSVSREKKERFSLILESASTNQTSMYLCASSPVQGLAGSTDTQYFGPGTRLTVL.

The chain is built from TRBV2 and TRBJ1-6; perhaps TRBD1 as D (6 bases). Per germline, CDR1 SNHLY and CDR2 FYNNEI. The germline V and J ends were trimmed by 7 bases and 5 bases, with 6 bases remaining between them. CDR3 size: 12 residues. The CDR3 reads CASTGDNSPLHF. In nucleotides, the CDR3 is TGTGCCAGCACAGGGGATAATTCACCCCTCCACTTT.

The genes are TRBV4-1 and TRBJ2-3; 10 positions match TRBD2. V shed 5 bases and J 3 bases; nucleotides not matched to a gene: 14. The CDR3 spans 18 residues. The V gene's germline CDR1 is MGHRA and CDR2 YSYEKL. This CDR3 is CASSSAGGPRMSTDTQYF. CDR3 DNA: TGCGCCAGCAGCTCAGCGGGAGGGCCGCGTATGTCGACAGATACGCAGTATTTT.

This chain connects TRBV9 to TRBJ2-1; 7 nucleotides agree with TRBD2. Germline V CDR1 and CDR2: SGDLS, YYNGEE. V lost 4 bases and J lost 3; bases outside the gene matches: 13. CDR3 size: 17 residues. This CDR3 is CASSLTYGEGYYNEQFF. The CDR3 DNA follows: TGTGCCAGCAGCCTCACCTATGGGGAGGGCTACTACAATGAGCAGTTCTTC.

This clone occurred once. CDR3: CASSLVGGGYEQYF. CDR3 sequence (DNA): TGTGCCAGCAGCTTAGTGGGGGGCGGGTACGAGCAGTACTTC. J is TRBJ2-7 and V is TRBV7-8; either TRBD1 or TRBD2 may fit D (6 bases each). CDR3 length: 14 amino acids. CDR1 is SGHVS, CDR2 FQNEAQ, per germline. The V gene lost 1 base and the J gene lost 4 bases, with 11 bases spanning the gap.

The chain couples TRBV7-3 to TRBJ2-5, with a weak D call TRBD1 (5 bases). Germline V gene data show CDR1 as SGHTA and CDR2 as FQGTGA. V lost 4 bases and J 5 bases, leaving 17 bases between the germline ends. The CDR3 is made up of 15 amino acids. CDR3 DNA: TGTGCCAGCAGCTCCGGACATGGGGCCGGGGAGACCCAGTACTTC. Its translation: CASSSGHGAGETQYF.

This clone was picked up a small number of times. The chain joins TRBV6-5 to TRBJ1-1, with D hard to call. With 2 bases removed from V and 0 bases from J, the gap between germline ends came to 7 bases. This CDR3 comprises 14 residues. CDR1 MNHEY and CDR2 SVGAGI come from the germline V gene. The CDR3 coding sequence is TGTGCCAGCAGTTACGGAGTGCTGAACACTGAAGCTTTCTTT. Translating it yields CASSYGVLNTEAFF.

The chain employs TRBV4-2 and TRBJ2-4; TRBD2 aligns across 7 bases. The J segment lost 0 bases and the V segment lost 1 base, leaving 9 bases of the junction unmatched. CDR1 LGHNA and CDR2 YNFKEQ come from the germline V gene. This CDR3 has 18 amino acids. In nucleotides, the CDR3 is TGTGCCAGCAGCCAAGCCCTACCTAGCGGCTTAGCCAAAAACATTCAGTACTTC. This sequence encodes CASSQALPSGLAKNIQYF.

This clone showed up just a few times. The junction departs from the called germline gene at one end, perhaps through a read error. The J gene is TRBJ2-3, the V gene TRBV7-7; 11 bases line up with TRBD2. Germline lookup yields CDR1 SSHAT and CDR2 FNYEAQ (reference sequence). CDR3 length: 18 amino acids. The CDR3 DNA reads TGTGCTAGCAGCCGTGGGACTAGCGGACCCCCTAGCACAGATACGCAGTATTTT. This gives the protein CASSRGTSGPPSTDTQYF. The full variable domain, in which reference TRBV7-7 and TRBJ2-3 provide the parts outside the CDR3, is GAGVSQSPRYKVTKRGQDVTLRCDPISSHATLYWYQQALGQGPEFLTYFNYEAQPDKSGLPSDRFSAERPEGSISTLTIQRTEQRDSAMYRCASSRGTSGPPSTDTQYFGPGTRLTVL.

For the CDR3, the DNA is TGTGCCAGCACCAAAGGAGGGAGCGGGGCCCGTGTCAGGGATACGCAGTATTTT. Translating it yields CASTKGGSGARVRDTQYF. The chain has TRBV27 and TRBJ2-3; the match to TRBD2 covers 7 bases. J gave up 6 bases and V 7 bases, and 22 bases lay outside the gene matches. Germline lookup yields CDR1 MNHEY and CDR2 SMNVEV (reference sequence). The CDR3 loop spans 18 amino acids.

This chain joins TRBV6-5 and TRBJ1-6; possible D gene TRBD1, 6 bases. Deletions cut 0 bases from V and 9 bases from J, with 15 bases between. Germline CDR1 MNHEY, CDR2 SVGAGI. CDR3 length: 16 amino acids. DNA of the CDR3: TGTGCCAGCAGTTACTCGAAAGGGGGAGGAGGTTCACCCCTCCACTTT. Protein: CASSYSKGGGGSPLHF.

The genes are TRBV19 and TRBJ2-7; TRBD2 agrees at 8 bases. The J segment lost 4 bases and the V segment lost 4 bases, leaving 15 bases of the junction unmatched. CDR3 length: 17 amino acids. Germline assignment: CDR1 LNHDA and CDR2 SQIVND (reference sequence). The CDR3 DNA follows: TGTGCCAGTAGTAAATATCCCCGTGGTAGCGGGATATACGAGCAGTACTTC. Its translation is CASSKYPRGSGIYEQYF. Combining the CDR3 with reference TRBV19 and TRBJ2-7 gives the whole variable domain DGGITQSPKYLFRKEGQNVTLSCEQNLNHDAMYWYRQDPGQGLRLIYYSQIVNDFQKGDIAEGYSVSREKKESFPLTVTSAQKNPTAFYLCASSKYPRGSGIYEQYFGPGTRLTVT.

The J gene is TRBJ2-5, the V gene TRBV7-8, with D perhaps TRBD1 (5 bases). The CDR3 extends over 14 amino acids. CDR1 and CDR2 (germline): SGHVS, FQNEAQ. With 6 bases removed from V and 3 bases from J, the gap between germline ends came to 14 bases. CDR3 coding DNA: TGTGCCAGCAGGAACTACAGGTCCAAAGAGACCCAGTACTTC. Amino acid sequence: CASRNYRSKETQYF.

This CDR3 is CASSQVSGTESYEQYF. The CDR3 nucleotides read TGCGCCAGCAGCCAAGTATCCGGGACAGAGTCCTACGAGCAGTACTTC. The chain combines TRBV4-1 with TRBJ2-7, with 7 bases that match TRBD1. This CDR3 has 16 amino acids. V lost 1 base, J lost 1 base, and 7 bases stayed unmatched. Germline V gene lookup returns CDR1 MGHRA and CDR2 YSYEKL.

This clone was seen just once. The CDR3 loop is CASSTHYEQYF. Written as DNA, the CDR3 is TGTGCCAGTAGTACCCACTACGAGCAGTACTTC. This chain links TRBV19 with TRBJ2-7; no reliable D call. The CDR3 contains 11 residues. V shed 4 bases and J shed 3 bases, with 4 bases lying between them. CDR1 and CDR2 (germline): LNHDA, SQIVND (reference sequence). The full variable domain, in which reference TRBV19 and TRBJ2-7 provide the parts outside the CDR3, is DGGITQSPKYLFRKEGQNVTLSCEQNLNHDAMYWYRQDPGQGLRLIYYSQIVNDFQKGDIAEGYSVSREKKESFPLTVTSAQKNPTAFYLCASSTHYEQYFGPGTRLTVT.

The chain employs TRBV5-1 and TRBJ1-2; 9 bases fit TRBD1. The V and J ends lost 3 bases and 7 bases, in that order; junction bases with no gene match: 4. CDR3 length: 13 residues. Per the germline V gene, CDR1 is SGHRS and CDR2 is YFSETQ. The CDR3 DNA sequence: TGCGCCAGCAGCTCGGGACAGGGAGTTGGCTACACCTTC. Amino acid sequence: CASSSGQGVGYTF. The whole variable domain, filled in from reference TRBV5-1 and TRBJ1-2, reads KAGVTQTPRYLIKTRGQQVTLSCSPISGHRSVSWYQQTPGQGLQFLFEYFSETQRNKGNFPGRFSGRQFSNSRSEMNVSTLELGDSALYLCASSSGQGVGYTFGSGTRLTVV.